The sequence of this TCR beta chain was determined in a study of T cell repertoires in cytomegalovirus infection. Looking at the study overall: It can be stated that public TCR beta signatures indicated CMV infection as well as a matching HLA type.

One entry per CDR3 protein, called by TCRdb with MiXCR from the reads. There are a few hundred thousand distinct CDR3 sequences in the sample; over 20% occur only once, and roughly 18% lies in the top ten. The CDR3 loop spans 17 amino acids. Trimming stripped 6 bases from V and 1 base from J, with 20 bases between. The germline gives CDR1 MNHEY, CDR2 SVGEGT. The rearrangement joins TRBV6-2 or TRBV6-3 to TRBJ2-3, with TRBD1 as a possible D gene (5 bases). The TCR sequence derives from a human donor in good health (CMV status not recorded). Some clones in this sample may be carry-over from other donors' samples. Source material: CD8+ T cells from PBMCs. The CDR3 nucleotides read TGTGCCAGCAGCCTAGACAGTGCAAGAGCTGGCACAGATACGCAGTATTTT. Its translation: CASSLDSARAGTDTQYF.